This TCR beta chain originates from a study of blood T cell repertoires in COVID-19. Looking at the study overall: Acute and convalescent COVID-19 samples came from the United States, Italy and Spain. T cells, B-cell-depleted T cells, or PBMCs supplied cDNA or gDNA.

Germline lookup yields CDR1 SGDLS and CDR2 YYNGEE. The CDR3 contains 15 residues. J was trimmed by 10 bases and V by 3 bases; bases with no gene match: 7. As originally analysed: By means of reference gene primer amplification, nucleated cell counts were estimated. Only in-frame clones appear in the TCRdb table, and some are missing; sequencing was by immunoSEQ multiplex PCR. From that table come the V and J calls and clone size; the DNA was used to work out D and trimming. The data hold about 76,000 clones, with about 85% observed a single time. The Seattle site enrolled patients during active infection and followed them longitudinally.

This TCR came from a man aged 60 to 75 with COVID-19, enrolled during active disease. The chain employs TRBV9 and TRBJ2-1, with 13 bases identical to TRBD2. The sequencing input was peripheral blood. The CDR3 region is CASSARTSGSTEQFF. CDR3 DNA sequence: TGTGCCAGCAGCGCTCGGACTAGCGGGAGCACGGAGCAGTTCTTC.